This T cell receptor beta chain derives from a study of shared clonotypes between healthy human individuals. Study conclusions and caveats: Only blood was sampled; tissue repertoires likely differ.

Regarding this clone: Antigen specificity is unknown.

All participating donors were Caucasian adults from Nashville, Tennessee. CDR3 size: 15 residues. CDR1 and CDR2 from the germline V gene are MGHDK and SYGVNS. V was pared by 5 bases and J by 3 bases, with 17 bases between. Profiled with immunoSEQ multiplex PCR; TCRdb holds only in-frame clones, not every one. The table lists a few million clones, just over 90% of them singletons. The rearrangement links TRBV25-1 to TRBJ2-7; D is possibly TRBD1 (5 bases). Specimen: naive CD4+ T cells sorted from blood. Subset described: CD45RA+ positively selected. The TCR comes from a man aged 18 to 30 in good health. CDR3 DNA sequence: TGTGCCAGCAGTTTTTATGGGGCTACGGACTACGAGCAGTACTTC. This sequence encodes CASSFYGATDYEQYF.